This T cell receptor beta chain is drawn from a study of blood T cells in healthy people across ages. Concerning this clonotype itself: One end of the junction is discordant with germline, which a read error may explain.

CDR1 is MNHEY, CDR2 SMNVEV, per germline (reference sequence). This CDR3 region has 16 residues. Sample-barcoded 5' priming and a J-beta primer mix drove a second PCR of about 7 to 12 cycles. MiXCR was run by TCRdb on the 5' RACE reads, yielding one entry per CDR3 protein. Among 700,000 or so distinct CDR3 sequences, about 43% were seen once, and the ten largest hold approximately 31%. This chain connects TRBV27 to TRBJ2-5; 7 nucleotides align to TRBD2. Near its end, the DNA agrees better with TRBJ2-7, so the J call may be wrong. The source of this sequence is a man older than 75 in good health. Material for sequencing was blood. The CDR3 region has the DNA TGTGCCAGCAGTCCAACCTCAGGGACTACCTCCTCCGAGCAGTACTTC. It translates to CASSPTSGTTSSEQYF.